One sample yielded the 8 T cell receptor beta chains listed below, sequenced in a study of post-analysis software for immune sequencing data. Study-wide points: About five TRBV segments occurring more often in patients than controls included TRBV5-6, TRBV5-1 and TRBV20-1.

Their cognate antigens are unknown. Included in the TCR beta cDNA libraries were unique molecular identifiers. Using its own MiXCR run on the PCR reads, TCRdb lists one record per CDR3 protein. The sample has hundreds of thousands of distinct CDR3 sequences, less than 40% seen once. Sequenced: blood. The receptors here all came from a girl aged 10 to 17 with multiple sclerosis.

This chain links TRBV7-9 with TRBJ1-4, with a possible D match to TRBD1 (6 bases). The V gene's germline CDR1 is SEHNR and CDR2 FQNEAQ (reference sequence). CDR3 length: 16 residues. The ends were cut back, 7 bases at V and 5 bases at J, with 20 bases in the middle. DNA for the CDR3: TGTGCCAGCAACTTGTACCGGGGGGCGAGAAATGAAAAACTGTTTTTT. As protein: CASNLYRGARNEKLFF.

The rearrangement joins TRBV20-1 to TRBJ2-5; D may be TRBD2 (6 bases). The germline V gene encodes CDR1 DFQATT and CDR2 SNEGSKA (reference sequence). The CDR3 length is 15 residues. Trimming stripped 1 base from V and 1 base from J, with 13 bases between. CDR3 in DNA: TGCAGTGCTAGAGGGAGGGCCGGGAGCCAAGAGACCCAGTACTTC. Protein sequence: CSARGRAGSQETQYF.

This clonotype has just one count. A much larger clone differs from this one at a single base, so this may be a read error. This sequence joins TRBV27 and TRBJ2-5; 8 positions agree with TRBD1. V lost 4 bases to trimming and J lost 11 bases; unmatched junction nucleotides: 18. CDR1 MNHEY and CDR2 SMNVEV come from the germline V gene (reference sequence). This CDR3 has 16 residues. The chain's CDR3 is CASSSARDRLKNEQYF. The CDR3 bases are TGTGCCAGCAGTTCCGCCCGGGACAGGTTGAAAAATGAGCAGTACTTC.

This clonotype was found many times. The chain has TRBV15 and TRBJ1-4; TRBD1 matches at 7 bases. CDR1 is LNHNV, CDR2 YYDKDF, per germline (reference sequence). The junction had 14 bases not matched to a gene; V was cut back by 6 bases and J by 4 bases. The CDR3 runs 17 residues. Here the CDR3 reads CATSYLGWGQYNEKLFF. For the CDR3, the DNA is TGTGCCACCAGTTATCTCGGCTGGGGACAGTATAATGAAAAACTGTTTTTT.

This clonotype was counted once. V is TRBV12-3 or TRBV12-4 and J is TRBJ1-1; 8 bases line up with TRBD1. V was clipped by 5 bases and J by 1 base; unmatched bases: 12. The CDR3 spans 17 residues. DNA for the CDR3: TGTGCCAGCAGTCCCCGAGGACAGGGAACAGGGAACACTGAAGCTTTCTTT. Translation gives CASSPRGQGTGNTEAFF.

Regarding this clonotype: This may come from a read error, since a much larger clone is one base off. The chain is built from TRBV15 and TRBJ2-5, with D perhaps TRBD1 or TRBD2 (5 bases each). V shed 1 base and J shed 11 bases, with 17 bases lying between them. This CDR3 is built from 14 residues. The germline gives CDR1 LNHNV, CDR2 YYDKDF (reference sequence). This CDR3 is CATSRAGPYNEQYF. In DNA form, the CDR3 reads TGTGCCACCAGCAGAGCGGGGCCCTACAATGAGCAGTACTTC. The variable domain in full, completed from reference TRBV15 and TRBJ2-5, reads DAMVIQNPRYQVTQFGKPVTLSCSQTLNHNVMYWYQQKSSQAPKLLFHYYDKDFNNEADTPDNFQSRRPNTSFCFLDIRSPGLGDTAMYLCATSRAGPYNEQYFGPGTRLLVL.

In its sample, this clonotype was seen a few times. A read error may be the cause here, since a much bigger clone is one base away. The chain couples TRBV20-1 to TRBJ2-1, with D unclear. The J call is in doubt because the DNA end fits TRBJ2-7 better. The germline V gene encodes CDR1 DFQATT and CDR2 SNEGSKA (reference sequence). The CDR3 loop spans 16 amino acids. The chain's CDR3 is CSARWVAESSYNEQYF. For the CDR3, the DNA is TGCAGTGCTAGGTGGGTAGCTGAAAGCTCCTACAATGAGCAGTACTTC.

The sample holds many counts of this clonotype. This chain links TRBV5-1 with TRBJ2-1; D is possibly TRBD2 (5 bases). Germline V CDR1 and CDR2: SGHRS, YFSETQ. The CDR3 runs to 16 residues. With 0 bases removed from V and 2 bases from J, the gap between germline ends came to 12 bases. The CDR3 bases are TGCGCCAGCAGCTTGGCCGCGAGGGAGCCCTACAATGAGCAGTTCTTC. Translating it yields CASSLAAREPYNEQFF.